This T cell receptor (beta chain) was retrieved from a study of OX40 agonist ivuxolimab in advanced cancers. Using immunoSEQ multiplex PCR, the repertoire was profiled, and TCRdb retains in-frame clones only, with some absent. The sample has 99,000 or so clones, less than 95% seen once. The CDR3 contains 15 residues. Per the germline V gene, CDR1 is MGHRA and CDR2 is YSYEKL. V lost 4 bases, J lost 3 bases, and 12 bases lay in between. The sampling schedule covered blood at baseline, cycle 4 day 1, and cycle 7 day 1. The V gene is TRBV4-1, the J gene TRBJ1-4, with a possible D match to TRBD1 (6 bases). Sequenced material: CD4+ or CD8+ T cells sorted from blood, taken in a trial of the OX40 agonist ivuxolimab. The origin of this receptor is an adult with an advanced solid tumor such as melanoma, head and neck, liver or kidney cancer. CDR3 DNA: TGCGCCAGCAGCCTACAGGGAGGGCCTAATGAAAAACTGTTTTTT. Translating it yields CASSLQGGPNEKLFF.